The rows below give T cell receptor beta chains drawn from one sample of a study of blood T cells in healthy people across ages. TCRdb independently ran MiXCR on the 5' RACE reads; one entry per CDR3 protein. Among roughly 700,000 distinct CDR3 sequences listed, around 48% were seen once. The specimen sequenced was blood. The receptors stem from a woman aged 55-69 years in good health. CDR3s include the opening cysteine and the closing phenylalanine or tryptophan. Fields, in order: J gene, V gene, clone size, D gene, CDR3 protein, CDR3 DNA. A D gene is named only where the DNA matches it firmly. The size entry is marked missing in some rows and otherwise reads once, few, many or a size class.

j_gene: TRBJ2-7; v_gene: TRBV10-3; abundance: many; d_gene: -; CDR3aa: CAISESRYYEQYF; CDR3nt: TGTGCCATCAGTGAGTCACGGTACTACGAGCAGTACTTC
j_gene: TRBJ2-5; v_gene: TRBV12-3/TRBV12-4; abundance: -; d_gene: TRBD2; CDR3aa: CASSFGTKGYF; CDR3nt: TGTGCCAGCAGTTTCGGGACTAAAGGGTACTTC
j_gene: TRBJ1-4; v_gene: TRBV6-6; abundance: -; d_gene: -; CDR3aa: CASSYQGPTNEKLFF; CDR3nt: TGTGCCAGCAGTTACCAGGGGCCAACTAATGAAAAACTGTTTTTT
j_gene: TRBJ2-7; v_gene: TRBV7-2; abundance: few; d_gene: -; CDR3aa: CASSNRDGEQYF; CDR3nt: TGTGCCAGCAGCAACAGGGATGGCGAGCAGTACTTC
j_gene: TRBJ1-2; v_gene: TRBV7-2; abundance: -; d_gene: -; CDR3aa: CASSLVGWRGYTF; CDR3nt: TGTGCCAGCAGCTTAGTGGGTTGGAGGGGCTACACCTTC
j_gene: TRBJ1-2; v_gene: TRBV12-3/TRBV12-4; abundance: -; d_gene: -; CDR3aa: CASSPDSRYGYTF; CDR3nt: TGTGCCAGCAGCCCCGACAGCCGATATGGCTACACCTTC
j_gene: TRBJ1-1; v_gene: TRBV4-2; abundance: -; d_gene: -; CDR3aa: CASASAGMATEAFF; CDR3nt: TGTGCCAGCGCCTCGGCGGGGATGGCGACTGAAGCTTTCTTT
j_gene: TRBJ2-6; v_gene: TRBV3-1; abundance: -; d_gene: -; CDR3aa: CASRGQGAGANVLTF; CDR3nt: TGTGCCAGCAGGGGTCAGGGAGCTGGGGCCAACGTCCTGACTTTC
j_gene: TRBJ2-1; v_gene: TRBV15; abundance: few; d_gene: -; CDR3aa: CATTLGRVAYNEQFF; CDR3nt: TGTGCCACCACCCTCGGCAGGGTCGCCTACAATGAGCAGTTCTTC
j_gene: TRBJ2-5; v_gene: TRBV15; abundance: -; d_gene: -; CDR3aa: CATSRRGKGGETQYF; CDR3nt: TGTGCCACCAGCAGAAGGGGGAAGGGCGGGGAGACCCAGTACTTC
j_gene: TRBJ2-7; v_gene: TRBV20-1; abundance: few; d_gene: -; CDR3aa: CSASPTGDGEQYF; CDR3nt: TGCAGTGCTAGTCCCACGGGGGATGGCGAGCAGTACTTC
j_gene: TRBJ2-3; v_gene: TRBV4-2; abundance: -; d_gene: -; CDR3aa: CASSQVDGWVRYF; CDR3nt: TGTGCCAGCAGCCAAGTCGACGGTTGGGTGCGGTATTTT
j_gene: TRBJ2-4; v_gene: TRBV7-2; abundance: -; d_gene: TRBD2; CDR3aa: CASSKVAGAIAKNIQYF; CDR3nt: TGTGCCAGCAGCAAAGTAGCGGGGGCGATAGCCAAAAACATTCAGTACTTC
j_gene: TRBJ1-2; v_gene: TRBV4-3; abundance: -; d_gene: TRBD1; CDR3aa: CASSQEGTGSYTF; CDR3nt: TGCGCCAGCAGCCAAGAAGGGACAGGGAGCTACACCTTC
j_gene: TRBJ2-3; v_gene: TRBV20-1; abundance: few; d_gene: -; CDR3aa: CSAPSGPGRDTQYF; CDR3nt: TGCAGTGCGCCCTCGGGACCTGGGAGAGATACGCAGTATTTT
j_gene: TRBJ2-3; v_gene: TRBV12-3/TRBV12-4; abundance: -; d_gene: TRBD1; CDR3aa: CASRGTVSTDTQYF; CDR3nt: TGTGCCAGCAGAGGGACAGTTAGCACAGATACGCAGTATTTT
j_gene: TRBJ2-3; v_gene: TRBV6-5; abundance: few; d_gene: -; CDR3aa: CASSITGMGTDTQYF; CDR3nt: TGTGCCAGCAGTATAACAGGGATGGGGACAGATACGCAGTATTTT
j_gene: TRBJ2-7; v_gene: TRBV7-9; abundance: few; d_gene: TRBD2; CDR3aa: CASGLAGGHEQYF; CDR3nt: TGTGCCAGCGGACTAGCGGGAGGCCACGAGCAGTACTTC
j_gene: TRBJ1-2; v_gene: TRBV7-9; abundance: -; d_gene: -; CDR3aa: CASRAGSGVPFYGYTF; CDR3nt: TGTGCCAGCAGGGCAGGGTCTGGGGTTCCCTTCTATGGCTACACCTTC
j_gene: TRBJ2-7; v_gene: TRBV7-2; abundance: -; d_gene: -; CDR3aa: CASSFVGGSPYEQYF; CDR3nt: TGTGCCAGCAGCTTTGTTGGTGGGAGCCCCTACGAGCAGTACTTC
j_gene: TRBJ2-5; v_gene: TRBV7-2; abundance: -; d_gene: TRBD1; CDR3aa: CASNPRTGKETQYF; CDR3nt: TGTGCCAGCAACCCAAGGACAGGGAAAGAGACCCAGTACTTC
j_gene: TRBJ2-7; v_gene: TRBV7-9; abundance: -; d_gene: -; CDR3aa: CASNAPGQPYEQYF; CDR3nt: TGTGCCAGCAACGCCCCGGGACAACCCTACGAGCAGTACTTC